This is a list of T cell receptor beta chains from one sample in a study of OX40 agonist ivuxolimab in advanced cancers. The data were produced by immunoSEQ multiplex PCR, yet TCRdb's version contains in-frame clones alone and is incomplete. Found here are 65,000 to 95,000 clones, 80% to 95% of them singletons; the top ten hold approximately 11%. This material consisted of CD4+ or CD8+ T cells sorted from blood, taken in a trial of the OX40 agonist ivuxolimab. The receptors here all came from an adult with an advanced solid tumor such as melanoma, head and neck, liver or kidney cancer. Both conserved end residues are part of each CDR3. Each record gives: clone size, CDR3 length, J gene, D gene, V gene, CDR3 DNA, CDR3 protein. A D gene is named only where the DNA matches it firmly. Not all rows give a size; the values are once, few, many and, for expanded clones, a class.

>.|15|TRBJ2-7|.|TRBV7-9
TGTGCCAGCAGCCCTGGGCCAGCATCCTTTTACGAGCAGTACTTC
CASSPGPASFYEQYF
>.|12|TRBJ1-1|.|TRBV10-2
TGCGCCAGCAGTGACTCCCCCACTGAAGCTTTCTTT
CASSDSPTEAFF
>few|16|TRBJ1-1|TRBD1|TRBV9
TGTGCCAGCAGCGTAGGCGGGACAGGGCTCGACACTGAAGCTTTCTTT
CASSVGGTGLDTEAFF
>.|15|TRBJ1-1|TRBD1|TRBV5-1
TGCGCCACCCGGGAGGGGACAGGGATGAACACTGAAGCTTTCTTT
CATREGTGMNTEAFF
>.|15|TRBJ2-1|.|TRBV14
TGTGCCAGCAGCCAGGGGGTGAGCTCCTACAATGAGCAGTTCTTC
CASSQGVSSYNEQFF
>.|16|TRBJ2-1|.|TRBV19
TGTGCCAGTAGTAGCACGGGACGCCGCTCCTACAATGAGCAGTTCTTC
CASSSTGRRSYNEQFF
>.|12|TRBJ1-1|.|TRBV6-1
TGTGCCAGCAGTTTCAACAGGGTGGAAGCTTTCTTT
CASSFNRVEAFF
>.|12|TRBJ1-1|.|TRBV5-6
TGTGCCAGCAGCTTGGGGCGACGGGGAGCTTTCTTT
CASSLGRRGAFF
>.|13|TRBJ2-5|.|TRBV19
TGTGCCAGTAGTATCGGGTACCAAGAGACCCAGTACTTC
CASSIGYQETQYF
>.|13|TRBJ1-1|.|TRBV4-1
TGCGCCAGCAGCCAAGGGAGGGGAGAGGAAGCTTTCTTT
CASSQGRGEEAFF
>.|13|TRBJ2-5|.|TRBV10-1
TGCGCCAGCAGTGATGGGGAATTGGAGACCCAGTACTTC
CASSDGELETQYF
>.|14|TRBJ2-7|.|TRBV6-1
TGTGCCAGCAGTGAAGGTCCGGATTCCTACGAGCAGTACTTC
CASSEGPDSYEQYF
>.|11|TRBJ1-2|TRBD1|TRBV5-4
TGTGCCAGCAGTGCGGACAGGGTCAGAGTGTTC
CASSADRVRVF
>.|17|TRBJ1-6|.|TRBV7-2
TGTGCCAGCAGCTTAGAGGACACCGGGCCCTATAATTCACCCCTCCACTTT
CASSLEDTGPYNSPLHF
>.|16|TRBJ2-1|TRBD1|TRBV5-4
TGTGCCAGCAGCTTTACGGACAGGGTACCGTACAATGAGCAGTTCTTC
CASSFTDRVPYNEQFF
>.|13|TRBJ2-5|.|TRBV9
TGTGCCAGCAGCGTAGTATCCCAAGAGACCCAGTACTTC
CASSVVSQETQYF
>.|14|TRBJ2-7|.|TRBV4-3
TGCGCCAGCAGCCAGGGGTGGTTGGGGGGCGAGCAGTACTTC
CASSQGWLGGEQYF
>once|14|TRBJ2-5|.|TRBV27
TGTGCCAGCAGTTTTATGACTTCCAAAGAGACCCAGTACTTC
CASSFMTSKETQYF
>.|18|TRBJ2-7|.|TRBV7-9
TGTGCCAGCAGCTCAAAGCCCACAGGGTCGGGTGTTATATACGAGCAGTACTTC
CASSSKPTGSGVIYEQYF
>.|16|TRBJ1-5|.|TRBV27
TGTGCCAGCAGTCCTTCGTCAGGGGACAGCAATCAGCCCCAGCATTTT
CASSPSSGDSNQPQHF
>.|12|TRBJ2-7|.|TRBV29-1
TGCAGCGCCGGGACGGTGCCCTACGAGCAGTACTTC
CSAGTVPYEQYF
>.|16|TRBJ2-7|TRBD2|TRBV7-6
TGTGCCAGCAGCTTAGGACCCGTAAGCGGGGGGGCCGAGCAGTACTTC
CASSLGPVSGGAEQYF
>.|12|TRBJ2-7|.|TRBV7-2
TGTGCCAGCAGCTTAGCGACCTACGAGCAGTACTTC
CASSLATYEQYF
>.|13|TRBJ1-5|.|TRBV9
TGTGCCAGCAGTGGCGGGGTCAATCAGCCCCAGCATTTT
CASSGGVNQPQHF
>once|16|TRBJ2-3|.|TRBV21-1
TGTGCCAGCAGCGATTGGACTAATCCTAGCACAGATACGCAGTATTTT
CASSDWTNPSTDTQYF
>.|14|TRBJ1-5|.|TRBV7-9
TGTGCCAGCAGTCACCGGGACAGCAATCAGCCCCAGCATTTT
CASSHRDSNQPQHF
>.|14|TRBJ1-1|.|TRBV11-2
TGTGCCAGCAGCAGCCAGACAGAGCTCACTGAAGCTTTCTTT
CASSSQTELTEAFF
>.|15|TRBJ2-1|TRBD1|TRBV7-9
TGTGCCAGCAGCCTCGGGACAGGGACCTACAATGAGCAGTTCTTC
CASSLGTGTYNEQFF
>.|14|TRBJ2-3|.|TRBV9
TGTGCCAGCAGCGCCTACCAGGGGATAGATACGCAGTATTTT
CASSAYQGIDTQYF
>.|14|TRBJ2-7|.|TRBV4-3
TGCGCCAGCAGCCAAGAAGGGGGTGCCTACGAGCAGTACTTC
CASSQEGGAYEQYF
>.|14|TRBJ2-2|.|TRBV29-1
TGCAGCGCTGAGGAAGGGGTGAACACCGGGGAGCTGTTTTTT
CSAEEGVNTGELFF
>.|13|TRBJ2-1|TRBD2|TRBV7-2
TGTGCCAGCAGTTACGCTAGCGGCAATGAGCAGTTCTTC
CASSYASGNEQFF
>.|17|TRBJ2-1|TRBD1|TRBV4-3
TGCGCCAGCAGCCAAGGGGAGCGGGACAGGGGCTTTGGTGAGCAGTTCTTC
CASSQGERDRGFGEQFF
>.|16|TRBJ1-5|TRBD1|TRBV30
TGTGCCTGGACCCCCCGTGGACAGGGCCTCAATCAGCCCCAGCATTTT
CAWTPRGQGLNQPQHF
>.|12|TRBJ2-1|.|TRBV30
TGTGCCCTAGCTGGCGGCAACAATGAGCAGTTCTTC
CALAGGNNEQFF
>.|15|TRBJ1-2|.|TRBV13
TGTGCCAGCAGCCCCCGGTCTGCCCGCCCTTATGTTTACACCTTC
CASSPRSARPYVYTF
>.|13|TRBJ2-5|.|TRBV7-9
TGTGCCAGCAGTTCTCTGTACCAAGAGACCCAGTACTTC
CASSSLYQETQYF
>.|13|TRBJ2-7|.|TRBV6-6
TGTGCCAGCAGTGCCGGGACTGGCTACGAGCAGTACTTC
CASSAGTGYEQYF
>.|9|TRBJ1-2|.|TRBV2
TGTGCCAGCAGTGAGGGCTACACCTTC
CASSEGYTF
>.|12|TRBJ1-3|.|TRBV29-1
TGCAGCGTTCTGATGTCCGGAAACACCATATATTTT
CSVLMSGNTIYF
>.|12|TRBJ2-7|.|TRBV5-1
TGCGCCAGCAGCCCGGGACCGTTCGAGCAGTACTTC
CASSPGPFEQYF